What follows are 22 T cell receptor beta chains derived from one specimen sequenced in a study of blood T cell repertoires in COVID-19. Profiling relied on immunoSEQ multiplex PCR, and the TCRdb table lists in-frame clones only, not all of them. Counted here are over 250,000 clones, approximately 91% occurring once; the ten biggest clones make up under 3%. The source material was peripheral blood. These TCRs come from a person under 35 with COVID-19, enrolled during active disease.

This clone was recorded a few times. The genes are TRBV5-1 and TRBJ1-5; TRBD1 matches at 8 bases. The CDR3 extends over 17 amino acids. Germline assignment: CDR1 SGHRS and CDR2 YFSETQ. The V and J ends lost 0 bases and 2 bases, in that order; junction bases with no gene match: 7. The CDR3 nucleotides read TGCGCCAGCAGCTTGGTCCCGACAGGGGAGGGCAATCAGCCCCAGCATTTT. This translates into CASSLVPTGEGNQPQHF. Looking up the rest from reference TRBV5-1 and TRBJ1-5 gives the full variable domain: KAGVTQTPRYLIKTRGQQVTLSCSPISGHRSVSWYQQTPGQGLQFLFEYFSETQRNKGNFPGRFSGRQFSNSRSEMNVSTLELGDSALYLCASSLVPTGEGNQPQHFGDGTRLSIL.

The count of this clone is one. The chain couples TRBV5-1 to TRBJ1-3; 12 bases align to TRBD1. CDR3 length: 17 amino acids. Germline V gives CDR1 SGHRS, CDR2 YFSETQ. With 5 bases clipped from V and 0 bases from J, the junction kept 6 bases outside the gene matches. CDR3 coding DNA: TGCGCCAGCAGTTCCGGGACAGGGGGCGCCTCTGGAAACACCATATATTTT. Translated: CASSSGTGGASGNTIYF.

V gene TRBV7-3 combines with J gene TRBJ2-2; 11 bases line up with TRBD2. The CDR3 runs 16 residues. Germline V gives CDR1 SGHTA, CDR2 FQGTGA. With 5 bases clipped from V and 1 base from J, the junction kept 3 bases outside the gene matches. The CDR3 protein is CASSILAGGNTGELFF. In DNA, the CDR3 is TGTGCCAGCAGCATCCTAGCGGGAGGGAACACCGGGGAGCTGTTTTTT.

This sequence joins TRBV27 and TRBJ2-7; 11 bases are shared with TRBD2. The V gene end was trimmed by 10 bases and the J gene end by 6 bases; junction bases not matched to a gene: 8. The germline V gene has CDR1 MNHEY and CDR2 SMNVEV (reference sequence). The CDR3 is made up of 13 amino acids. As DNA, the CDR3 is TGTGCCACCATAGCGGGAGGGCTGGTCGAGCAGTACTTC. Amino acids: CATIAGGLVEQYF.

This chain uses TRBV9 with TRBJ1-5, with D possibly TRBD1 on 6 matching bases. The germline V gene encodes CDR1 SGDLS and CDR2 YYNGEE. Trimming shortened V by 0 bases and J by 3 bases, and 7 bases separated the two germline ends. This CDR3 is 14 amino acids long. DNA for the CDR3: TGTGCCAGCAGCGTAGGACAGGCCAATCAGCCCCAGCATTTT. Protein: CASSVGQANQPQHF.

CDR3 in DNA: TGTGCCACCTCTAGAGGAGATACGCAGTATTTT. Translated, it gives CATSRGDTQYF. V and J are TRBV15 and TRBJ2-3; D is unresolved. The CDR3 runs to 11 residues. Trimming stripped 8 bases from V and 5 bases from J, with 8 bases between. From germline, CDR1 is LNHNV and CDR2 YYDKDF (reference sequence).

This chain links TRBV29-1 with TRBJ1-1; D is perhaps TRBD1 (6 bases). In germline, CDR1 is SQVTM, CDR2 ANQGSEA. The V gene lost 4 bases and the J gene lost 3 bases, with 12 bases spanning the gap. CDR3 length: 13 amino acids. The CDR3 nucleotides read TGCAGCGTTGGACAGGTGAGGGACACTGAAGCTTTCTTT. This encodes CSVGQVRDTEAFF.

This chain joins TRBV15 and TRBJ1-2; weak D call: TRBD1 (5 bases). There are 14 residues in the CDR3. Deletions cut 1 base from V and 7 bases from J, with 13 bases between. Looked up from germline, CDR1 is LNHNV and CDR2 is YYDKDF (reference sequence). The CDR3 is CATSRGRGEGGYTF. The CDR3 DNA reads TGTGCCACCAGCAGAGGGAGGGGCGAAGGTGGCTACACCTTC.

This clone was observed once. The genes are TRBV7-3 and TRBJ2-1, with 7 bases lining up with TRBD1. CDR3 length equals 14 residues. CDR1 is SGHTA, CDR2 FQGTGA, per germline. V lost 10 bases, J lost 4 bases, and 10 bases stayed unmatched. The CDR3: CATSRDRNYNEQFF. DNA of the CDR3: TGTGCCACCTCCCGGGACAGAAATTACAATGAGCAGTTCTTC.

The rearrangement joins TRBV19 to TRBJ2-1; the match to TRBD2 covers 13 bases. The CDR3 sequence is 18 residues long. CDR1 is LNHDA, CDR2 SQIVND, per germline (reference sequence). V dropped 2 bases and J dropped 0; count of bases not matched to a gene: 4. CDR3 residues: CASSISGLAGSSYNEQFF. CDR3 coding DNA: TGTGCCAGTAGTATATCGGGACTAGCGGGGAGCTCCTACAATGAGCAGTTCTTC.

The chain couples TRBV9 to TRBJ2-3; the D gene is possibly TRBD2 (5 bases). The V gene lost 0 bases and the J gene lost 3 bases, with 14 bases spanning the gap. In germline, CDR1 is SGDLS, CDR2 YYNGEE. This CDR3 contains 16 residues. The CDR3 reads CASSVVDFSSTDTQYF. The CDR3 DNA follows: TGTGCCAGCAGCGTAGTGGACTTTTCTTCTACAGATACGCAGTATTTT.

The genes are TRBV5-1 and TRBJ1-5; possibly TRBD1 for D (5 bases). V was pared by 8 bases and J by 0 bases, with 6 bases between. CDR3 size: 12 residues. The germline CDR1 and CDR2 sequences are SGHRS and YFSETQ. Here the CDR3 reads CARGDSNQPQHF. The CDR3 DNA is TGCGCCAGAGGGGATAGCAATCAGCCCCAGCATTTT. Variable domain in full (rest from reference TRBV5-1 and TRBJ1-5): KAGVTQTPRYLIKTRGQQVTLSCSPISGHRSVSWYQQTPGQGLQFLFEYFSETQRNKGNFPGRFSGRQFSNSRSEMNVSTLELGDSALYLCARGDSNQPQHFGDGTRLSIL.

The genes are TRBV13 and TRBJ2-2; weak D call: TRBD2 (5 bases). Germline lookup yields CDR1 PRHDT and CDR2 FYEKMQ (reference sequence). The ends were cut back, 6 bases at V and 1 base at J, with 9 bases in the middle. This CDR3 region has 14 residues. The CDR3: CASSAGGNTGELFF. CDR3 DNA sequence: TGTGCCAGCAGTGCGGGCGGGAACACCGGGGAGCTGTTTTTT.

The chain carries TRBV6-2 or TRBV6-3 and TRBJ1-2; 10 positions match TRBD1. The germline V gene encodes CDR1 MNHEY and CDR2 SVGEGT. CDR3 length: 15 amino acids. The ends lost 5 bases at V and 8 bases at J; junction bases unmatched: 11. The CDR3 DNA follows: TGTGCCAGCAGTCTGACAGGGGGCGCACTAAGAGGCTACACCTTC. Translating gives CASSLTGGALRGYTF.

The J gene is TRBJ1-1, the V gene TRBV7-2; 9 bases agree with TRBD1. V lost 5 bases, J lost 1 base, and 5 bases stayed unmatched. This CDR3 has 15 residues. Germline CDR1 reads SGHTA; CDR2 reads FQGNSA. CDR3 amino acids: CASSPGTGWNTEAFF. CDR3 in DNA: TGTGCCAGCAGCCCTGGGACAGGGTGGAACACTGAAGCTTTCTTT.

In its sample, this clone was seen once. The chain couples TRBV10-3 to TRBJ1-3; the match to TRBD1 covers 7 bases. The CDR3 is 13 residues long. V trimming: 9 bases; J trimming: 3 bases; junction bases outside the gene matches: 5. The germline gives CDR1 ENHRY, CDR2 SYGVKD. This chain's CDR3 is CAITDRDGNTIYF. The CDR3 coding sequence is TGTGCCATTACTGACAGGGATGGAAACACCATATATTTT.

This rearrangement joins TRBV6-4 to TRBJ2-5, with D unresolved. CDR3 length: 16 amino acids. Deletions cut 3 bases from V and 3 bases from J, with 17 bases between. Germline CDR1 reads MRHNA; CDR2 reads SNTAGT. This CDR3 is CASSDKRCGWEETQYF. The CDR3, as DNA: TGTGCCAGCAGTGATAAGCGTTGTGGTTGGGAAGAGACCCAGTACTTC.

The J gene is TRBJ2-3, the V gene TRBV6-1; D is perhaps TRBD2 (6 bases). Trimming pared 5 bases from V and 6 bases from J, leaving 15 bases between. The CDR3 consists of 14 residues. Germline V gives CDR1 MNHNS, CDR2 SASEGT. The CDR3 loop is CASSPSGLGDTQYF. Written as DNA, the CDR3 is TGTGCCAGCAGTCCCTCGGGACTGGGTGATACGCAGTATTTT.

This rearrangement joins TRBV6-2 or TRBV6-3 to TRBJ2-7, with a tentative D call TRBD2 (6 bases). This CDR3 region has 19 residues. V was shortened by 5 bases and J by 0 bases, with 26 bases between the two germline ends. From germline, CDR1 is MNHEY and CDR2 SVGEGT. As DNA, the CDR3 is TGTGCCAGCAGTCACCTCTTACATAGGGAGAGGGAGGACTCCTACGAGCAGTACTTC. Translated, it gives CASSHLLHREREDSYEQYF.

V usage is TRBV11-2 and J usage is TRBJ1-2, with 10 bases identical to TRBD1. The length of the CDR3 is 15 residues. Germline CDR1 reads SGHAT; CDR2 reads FQNNGV. The J segment lost 7 bases and the V segment lost 5 bases, leaving 10 bases of the junction unmatched. In DNA, the CDR3 is TGTGCCAGCAGCACACTCCGGGACAGGGGATTTGGCTACACCTTC. It encodes CASSTLRDRGFGYTF.

This chain links TRBV29-1 with TRBJ2-2; D remains ambiguous. CDR3 length: 12 amino acids. Per the germline V gene, CDR1 is SQVTM and CDR2 is ANQGSEA. Trimming pared 6 bases from V and 1 base from J, leaving 6 bases between. CDR3 DNA sequence: TGCAGCGTCTCGGGGAACACCGGGGAGCTGTTTTTT. It yields the protein CSVSGNTGELFF.

The chain uses TRBV19 and TRBJ2-2; D is perhaps TRBD1 (5 bases). Germline V lookup: CDR1 LNHDA, CDR2 SQIVND (reference sequence). The germline V and J ends were trimmed by 10 bases and 7 bases, with 16 bases remaining between them. The CDR3 sequence is 13 residues long. The CDR3 DNA reads as TGTGCCATCCAGGTGGGGCCTCGCGGGGAGCTGTTTTTT. Its translation is CAIQVGPRGELFF.